This T cell receptor (beta chain) was profiled in a study of shared clonotypes between healthy human individuals. Using immunoSEQ multiplex PCR, the repertoire was profiled, and TCRdb retains in-frame clones only, with some absent. The sample consists of a few million clones, nearly 97% of them appearing once. This sequence was found in a man aged 18 to 30 in good health. The sequencing input was naive CD4+ T cells sorted from blood. Subset given: CD45RA+ positively selected.

CDR3 sequence reads: CASRGQGPYEQYF. The CDR3 region has the DNA TGTGCCAGCAGAGGACAGGGTCCCTACGAGCAGTACTTC. The V call is TRBV21-1, the J call TRBJ2-7; the table gives TRBD1 as D, unverified against the DNA. TRBV21-1 is described as a pseudogene. The CDR3 is 13 residues long.